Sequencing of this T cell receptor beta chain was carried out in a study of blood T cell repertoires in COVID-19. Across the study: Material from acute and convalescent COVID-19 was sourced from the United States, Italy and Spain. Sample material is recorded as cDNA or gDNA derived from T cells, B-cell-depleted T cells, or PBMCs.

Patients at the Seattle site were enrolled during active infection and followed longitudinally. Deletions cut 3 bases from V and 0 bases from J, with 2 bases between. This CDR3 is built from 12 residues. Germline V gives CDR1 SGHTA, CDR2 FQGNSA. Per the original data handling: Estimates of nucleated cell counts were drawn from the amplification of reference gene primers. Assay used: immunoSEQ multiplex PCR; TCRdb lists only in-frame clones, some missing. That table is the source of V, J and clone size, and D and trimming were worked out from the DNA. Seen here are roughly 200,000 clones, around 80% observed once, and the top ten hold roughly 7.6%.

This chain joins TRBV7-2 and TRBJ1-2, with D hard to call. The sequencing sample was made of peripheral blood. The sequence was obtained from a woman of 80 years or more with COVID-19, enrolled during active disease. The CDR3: CASSFSNYGYTF. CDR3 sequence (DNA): TGTGCCAGCAGCTTCTCTAACTATGGCTACACCTTC.